Below, 3 T cell receptor beta chains from the same sample are listed, as sequenced in a study of T cell repertoires in cytomegalovirus infection. TCRdb re-derived calls from the reads in MiXCR, one entry per CDR3 protein. The table has 490,000 or so distinct CDR3 sequences, around 11% seen once. Material for sequencing was PBMCs. The receptors come from a human donor in good health (CMV status not recorded). Some clones in this sample may be carry-over from other donors' samples.

This clonotype was seen at least ten times. The chain links TRBV2 to TRBJ1-1; a weak D match, TRBD1 (6 bases). Trimming left V 6 bases short and J 4 bases short, with 15 bases between. The CDR3 has 14 residues. The V gene's germline CDR1 is SNHLY and CDR2 FYNNEI. The CDR3: CASSAPRTVTEAFF. The CDR3, as DNA: TGTGCCAGCAGCGCGCCGAGGACAGTCACTGAAGCTTTCTTT.

This clonotype has more than one count but fewer than ten. The V call is TRBV29-1, the J call TRBJ2-2, with D possibly TRBD1 on 5 matching bases. Germline V CDR1 and CDR2: SQVTM, ANQGSEA. Trimming pared 3 bases from V and 2 bases from J, leaving 7 bases between. This CDR3 comprises 13 residues. This CDR3 reads CSVDDSNTGELFF. In DNA, the CDR3 is TGCAGCGTTGATGACAGCAACACCGGGGAGCTGTTTTTT.

This clonotype was observed many times. This chain connects TRBV19 to TRBJ1-5; 12 nucleotides agree with TRBD1. The CDR3 is 13 residues long. V gave up 11 bases and J gave up 6 bases; unmatched junction bases: 5. Germline assignment: CDR1 LNHDA and CDR2 SQIVND (reference sequence). CDR3 in amino acids: CASRDRGLQPQHF. As DNA, the CDR3 is TGTGCCTCCCGGGACAGGGGGCTTCAGCCCCAGCATTTT.